Following are 20 T cell receptor beta chains from one sample sequenced in a study of T cells in localized non-small cell lung cancer. Using immunoSEQ multiplex PCR, the repertoire was profiled, and TCRdb retains in-frame clones only, with some absent. Counted here are 19,000 or so clones, about 83% occurring once; the ten biggest clones make up approximately 35%. Sequenced here: peripheral blood, sampled before any cancer treatment. These receptor sequences come from a male donor older than 55 with stage III lung adenocarcinoma.

The V and J genes are TRBV4-2 and TRBJ2-5; 12 bases line up with TRBD2. In germline, CDR1 is LGHNA, CDR2 YNFKEQ. The length of the CDR3 is 17 residues. V shed 2 bases and J 2 bases; nucleotides not matched to a gene: 6. The CDR3 nucleotides are TGTGCCAGCAGCCAATTGACTAGCGGGGGCGGGCAAGAGACCCAGTACTTC. Encoded protein: CASSQLTSGGGQETQYF.

Of note for this clone: At one end the junction does not follow the germline gene, possibly because of a read error. The J gene is TRBJ2-7, the V gene TRBV5-3; D gene uncertain. TRBV5-3 is known as an ORF, though its function is uncertain. This CDR3 spans 13 amino acids. The CDR3 protein is CASSFLGTDEQYF. CDR3 nucleotides: TGTGCCAGCAGCTTTCTGGGTACCGACGAGCAGTACTTC.

The chain carries TRBV11-2 and TRBJ2-7, with 9 bases aligning to TRBD2. Germline CDR1 SGHAT, CDR2 FQNNGV. The V gene end was trimmed by 4 bases and the J gene end by 3 bases; junction bases not matched to a gene: 16. CDR3 length equals 18 residues. This CDR3 is CASSSPSSGGTAYYEQYF. The CDR3 DNA follows: TGTGCCAGCAGCTCCCCCTCCAGCGGGGGGACTGCCTACTACGAGCAGTACTTC.

This chain links TRBV5-1 with TRBJ2-3, with D possibly being TRBD1 (6 bases). CDR1 is SGHRS and CDR2 is YFSETQ in the germline V gene. Trimming removed 7 bases at V and 1 base at J, with 13 bases between. The CDR3 covers 14 residues. CDR3 sequence reads: CASQKTGGTDTQYF. DNA of the CDR3: TGCGCCAGCCAAAAGACAGGTGGCACAGATACGCAGTATTTT.

V gene TRBV5-1 combines with J gene TRBJ2-7, with 9 positions matching TRBD1. Germline CDR1 reads SGHRS; CDR2 reads YFSETQ. The ends lost 3 bases at V and 3 bases at J; junction bases unmatched: 4. The CDR3 has 14 amino acids. The CDR3, as DNA: TGCGCCAGCAGCTATGGGACAGGGAACTACGAGCAGTACTTC. Translation gives CASSYGTGNYEQYF. Variable domain in full (rest from reference TRBV5-1 and TRBJ2-7): KAGVTQTPRYLIKTRGQQVTLSCSPISGHRSVSWYQQTPGQGLQFLFEYFSETQRNKGNFPGRFSGRQFSNSRSEMNVSTLELGDSALYLCASSYGTGNYEQYFGPGTRLTVT.

The chain recombines TRBV6-5 with TRBJ2-7, with D possibly TRBD1 on 6 matching bases. Germline loops: CDR1 MNHEY, CDR2 SVGAGI. The CDR3 has 13 amino acids. Trimming left V 5 bases short and J 3 bases short, with 11 bases between. This CDR3 is CASSPPTGYEQYF. CDR3 sequence (DNA): TGTGCCAGCAGTCCCCCGACAGGCTACGAGCAGTACTTC.

This clone came up once. The gene calls are TRBV4-1 and TRBJ2-1, with 10 bases aligning to TRBD1. V trimming: 2 bases; J trimming: 0 bases; junction bases outside the gene matches: 13. This CDR3 contains 20 residues. From germline, CDR1 is MGHRA and CDR2 YSYEKL. As DNA, the CDR3 is TGCGCCAGCAGCCAACTCGGGACAGGGGATAGCCCTCCCTCCTACAATGAGCAGTTCTTC. Translation: CASSQLGTGDSPPSYNEQFF.

The chain has TRBV30 and TRBJ2-2; D possibly corresponds to TRBD1 (6 bases). Germline CDR1 GTSNPN, CDR2 SVGIG (reference sequence). The CDR3 loop spans 13 amino acids. V lost 7 bases and J 4 bases, leaving 13 bases between the germline ends. The CDR3 nucleotides are TGTGCCTACTCCAGGGGTCTCACCGGGGAGCTGTTTTTT. Residues: CAYSRGLTGELFF.

The V gene is TRBV6-5, the J gene TRBJ1-3, with D unclear. Trimming left V 0 bases short and J 1 base short, with 1 base between. The CDR3 extends over 13 amino acids. Germline V gene data show CDR1 as MNHEY and CDR2 as SVGAGI. In DNA, the CDR3 is TGTGCCAGCAGTTACTCGTCTGGAAACACCATATATTTT. Its protein product is CASSYSSGNTIYF.

This chain uses TRBV29-1 with TRBJ1-1; no clear D. The CDR3 runs to 14 residues. V lost 6 bases and J 0 bases, leaving 14 bases between the germline ends. Germline V gives CDR1 SQVTM, CDR2 ANQGSEA. CDR3 coding DNA: TGCAGCGTCCAAATGCCAGACATGAACACTGAAGCTTTCTTT. Its protein is CSVQMPDMNTEAFF.

The chain carries TRBV14 and TRBJ1-1; possible D gene TRBD1, 6 bases. CDR1 and CDR2 from the germline V gene are SGHDN and FVKESK. V lost 1 base to trimming and J lost 2 bases, with 17 bases between them. CDR3 length equals 17 residues. CDR3: CASSQVPQGRGNTEAFF. CDR3 nucleotide sequence: TGTGCCAGCAGCCAAGTCCCACAGGGTAGAGGTAACACTGAAGCTTTCTTT.

This chain joins TRBV18 and TRBJ2-2; weak D call: TRBD1 (5 bases). The V end lost 3 bases, the J end lost 0 bases, and 11 bases lay between the germline ends. Germline V lookup: CDR1 KGHSH, CDR2 LQKENI. The CDR3 is made up of 16 amino acids. The CDR3: CASSPPQGPNTGELFF. The CDR3 nucleotides read TGTGCCAGCTCACCTCCGCAGGGCCCGAACACCGGGGAGCTGTTTTTT.

This chain uses TRBV2 with TRBJ1-2, with D maybe TRBD1 (6 bases). Germline values: CDR1 SNHLY, CDR2 FYNNEI. V lost 11 bases to trimming and J lost 6 bases, with 22 bases between them. CDR3 size: 14 residues. The CDR3: CAGTAVPTGHGYTF. As DNA, the CDR3 is TGTGCCGGTACTGCCGTTCCAACAGGGCATGGCTACACCTTC.

V is TRBV7-9 and J is TRBJ1-1; D unresolved. V gave up 5 bases and J gave up 0 bases, with 7 bases separating them. This CDR3 comprises 13 residues. Per the germline V gene, CDR1 is SEHNR and CDR2 is FQNEAQ (reference sequence). This CDR3 reads CASSQSLNTEAFF. The CDR3, as DNA: TGTGCCAGCAGCCAGAGCTTGAACACTGAAGCTTTCTTT.

CDR3 sequence (DNA): TGTGCCAGCAGCCAAGGGCGGCGACTAGCGGGGGGGGCAGATACGCAGTATTTT. Amino acid sequence: CASSQGRRLAGGADTQYF. The rearrangement joins TRBV4-2 to TRBJ2-3; 14 bases line up with TRBD2. Germline V gives CDR1 LGHNA, CDR2 YNFKEQ. Trimming at V came to 1 base and at J to 4 bases, leaving 7 bases not matched to a gene. The CDR3 has 18 residues.

The V gene is TRBV2, the J gene TRBJ2-3; 16 bases align to TRBD2. This CDR3 is 17 amino acids long. Germline V gene data show CDR1 as SNHLY and CDR2 as FYNNEI. Losses at the gene ends were 8 bases for V and 2 bases for J; bases not matched to a gene: 7. This CDR3 reads CASQGLAGGPVTDTQYF. CDR3 sequence (DNA): TGTGCCAGCCAGGGACTAGCGGGGGGGCCAGTCACAGATACGCAGTATTTT.

In this sample, this clone turned up once. The chain employs TRBV19 and TRBJ1-1; the D is unclear. Germline CDR1 and CDR2: LNHDA and SQIVND (reference sequence). V was clipped by 7 bases and J by 4 bases, with 16 bases between them. CDR3 length: 14 residues. In nucleotides, the CDR3 is TGTGCCAGTACCCGCACTGCGTCGGGCACTGAAGCTTTCTTT. This gives the protein CASTRTASGTEAFF.

The chain carries TRBV7-2 and TRBJ1-3, with 8 bases aligning to TRBD1. The CDR3 spans 14 residues. CDR1 SGHTA and CDR2 FQGNSA come from the germline V gene. J lost 4 bases, V lost 6 bases, and 5 bases had no gene match. The CDR3: CASREWTGGNTIYF. The CDR3 DNA reads TGTGCCAGCAGAGAATGGACAGGGGGAAACACCATATATTTT. The full variable domain, completed using reference TRBV7-2 and TRBJ1-3, is GAGVSQSPSNKVTEKGKDVELRCDPISGHTALYWYRQSLGQGLEFLIYFQGNSAPDKSGLPSDRFSAERTGGSVSTLTIQRTQQEDSAVYLCASREWTGGNTIYFGEGSWLTVV.

This clone has only a few counts. The identical CDR3 is also encoded by other nucleotide sequences in the sample. V and J are TRBV19 and TRBJ1-3; no clear D. The CDR3 runs to 16 residues. The germline V gene has CDR1 LNHDA and CDR2 SQIVND (reference sequence). V lost 0 bases, J lost 0 bases, and 9 bases lay in between. The CDR3 here is CASSIDHGFSGNTIYF. The CDR3, as DNA: TGTGCCAGTAGTATAGATCACGGGTTCTCTGGAAACACCATATATTTT. Full variable domain (missing parts from reference TRBV19 and TRBJ1-3): DGGITQSPKYLFRKEGQNVTLSCEQNLNHDAMYWYRQDPGQGLRLIYYSQIVNDFQKGDIAEGYSVSREKKESFPLTVTSAQKNPTAFYLCASSIDHGFSGNTIYFGEGSWLTVV.

This rearrangement joins TRBV18 to TRBJ1-4; no firm D call. Trimming removed 2 bases at V and 0 bases at J, with 10 bases between. The CDR3 loop spans 16 amino acids. Germline loops: CDR1 KGHSH, CDR2 LQKENI. The CDR3 reads CASSPEAVATNEKLFF. CDR3 in DNA: TGTGCCAGCTCACCAGAAGCAGTAGCAACTAATGAAAAACTGTTTTTT.